This is a list of T cell receptor beta chains from one sample in a study of shared clonotypes between healthy human individuals. Only in-frame clones appear in the TCRdb table, and some are missing; sequencing was by immunoSEQ multiplex PCR. The data contain about 600,000 clones, more than 95% of them singletons. The sample taken for sequencing was naive CD4+ T cells sorted from blood. The receptors stem from a woman aged 30 to 39 in good health. Each CDR3 is given with its conserved first and last residue. The D gene is left open where the match is weak. Not all rows give a size; the values are once, few, many and, for expanded clones, a class.

D gene | J gene | clone size | V gene | CDR3 protein | CDR3 DNA
- | TRBJ2-2 | - | TRBV27 | CASSFTLTGTNTGELFF | TGTGCCAGCAGCTTTACCCTTACAGGGACGAACACCGGGGAGCTGTTTTTT
- | TRBJ1-1 | - | TRBV6-1 | CASLLARLNTEAFF | TGTGCCAGCCTCCTGGCAAGGCTGAACACTGAAGCTTTCTTT
- | TRBJ2-7 | - | TRBV14 | CASSLSPYEQYF | TGTGCCAGCAGCCTTTCCCCCTACGAGCAGTACTTC
- | TRBJ1-5 | - | TRBV6-1 | CASSEPNREAQPQHF | TGTGCCAGCAGTGAGCCAAACAGGGAAGCTCAGCCCCAGCATTTT
- | TRBJ2-3 | - | TRBV28 | CASSLPTDTQYF | TGTGCCAGCAGTTTGCCAACAGATACGCAGTATTTT
- | TRBJ2-3 | - | TRBV9 | CASSPPSGTPDTQYF | TGTGCCAGCAGCCCCCCCTCCGGGACTCCAGATACGCAGTATTTT
TRBD2 | TRBJ2-2 | - | TRBV5-8 | CASSWGTSGSDGELFF | TGTGCCAGCAGCTGGGGGACTAGCGGGAGTGACGGGGAGCTGTTTTTT
TRBD1 | TRBJ1-5 | - | TRBV19 | CASKETGGHQPQHF | TGTGCCAGTAAGGAAACAGGGGGCCATCAGCCCCAGCATTTT
- | TRBJ2-7 | - | TRBV6-1 | CASSDGGRVYEQYF | TGTGCCAGCAGTGATGGGGGGCGGGTCTACGAGCAGTACTTC
- | TRBJ2-4 | - | TRBV6-1 | CASSERTKKNIQYF | TGTGCCAGCAGTGAAAGGACCAAGAAAAACATTCAGTACTTC
- | TRBJ1-2 | - | TRBV27 | CASSLTSRVGYGYTF | TGTGCCAGCAGTTTAACGTCCCGGGTCGGCTATGGCTACACCTTC
- | TRBJ2-3 | - | TRBV11-3 | CASSPGRFGSADTQYF | TGTGCCAGCAGCCCCGGTCGGTTCGGGAGTGCAGATACGCAGTATTTT
TRBD2 | TRBJ2-7 | - | TRBV5-1 | CASSSLAGSYEQYF | TGCGCCAGCAGCTCCCTAGCGGGCTCCTACGAGCAGTACTTC
TRBD1 | TRBJ2-7 | - | TRBV5-1 | CASSPTGVPYEQYF | TGCGCCAGCAGTCCGACAGGGGTCCCATACGAGCAGTACTTC
- | TRBJ2-1 | - | TRBV4-1 | CASSHHDPANEQFF | TGCGCCAGCAGCCACCACGACCCCGCCAATGAGCAGTTCTTC
- | TRBJ2-1 | - | TRBV28 | CASSPPQGDNEQFF | TGTGCCAGCAGCCCTCCGCAGGGAGATAATGAGCAGTTCTTC
- | TRBJ2-3 | - | TRBV5-1 | CASSHGSGGTDTQYF | TGCGCCAGCAGCCACGGGAGTGGGGGCACAGATACGCAGTATTTT
TRBD2 | TRBJ2-5 | - | TRBV7-9 | CASRSGLAGGGEQYF | TGTGCCAGCAGGTCGGGACTAGCGGGAGGTGGGGAGCAGTACTTC
TRBD1 | TRBJ2-7 | - | TRBV19 | CATLGQDRYEQYF | TGTGCCACCTTAGGACAGGACCGCTACGAGCAGTACTTC
- | TRBJ2-3 | once | TRBV5-1 | CASSLGQDTQYF | TGCGCCAGCAGCTTGGGCCAGGATACGCAGTATTTT
- | TRBJ2-1 | - | TRBV6-5 | CASTESRGNEQFF | TGTGCCAGCACCGAGTCCCGCGGAAATGAGCAGTTCTTC
- | TRBJ2-1 | - | TRBV28 | CASSFSGRSSYNEQFF | TGTGCCAGCAGTTTCTCGGGCCGAAGCTCCTACAATGAGCAGTTCTTC
TRBD1 | TRBJ1-4 | once | TRBV2 | CASSFQGAREKLFF | TGTGCCAGCAGTTTCCAGGGGGCAAGGGAAAAACTGTTTTTT
- | TRBJ1-1 | - | TRBV19 | CASSRTEAFF | TGTGCCAGTAGCAGAACTGAAGCTTTCTTT
- | TRBJ2-5 | - | TRBV5-1 | CASRVEGETQYF | TGCGCCAGCAGGGTCGAGGGCGAGACCCAGTACTTC
- | TRBJ1-5 | - | TRBV28 | CASSLLPHLQRAQHF | TGTGCCAGCAGTTTATTACCTCACCTCCAGAGAGCCCAGCATTTT
TRBD1 | TRBJ2-6 | - | TRBV5-5 | CASSGRRDRTTFSGANVLTF | TGTGCCAGCAGCGGTCGCCGGGACAGAACTACGTTCTCTGGGGCCAACGTCCTGACTTTC
- | TRBJ1-4 | - | TRBV2 | CASSVRKASNEKLFF | TGTGCCAGCAGTGTCCGGAAAGCCTCTAATGAAAAACTGTTTTTT
TRBD2 | TRBJ2-1 | - | TRBV7-2 | CASSYKSGSRLEQFF | TGTGCCAGCAGCTATAAAAGCGGGAGTCGGCTTGAGCAGTTCTTC
- | TRBJ2-1 | - | TRBV28 | CAGYLPPNEQFF | TGTGCCGGATATCTCCCCCCGAATGAGCAGTTCTTC
- | TRBJ1-5 | - | TRBV6-1 | CASTLGGRGNQPQHF | TGTGCCAGCACCCTCGGGGGTAGGGGCAATCAGCCCCAGCATTTT
TRBD2 | TRBJ2-7 | - | TRBV27 | CASSPRGTSGSHEQYF | TGTGCCAGCAGTCCCCGAGGGACTAGCGGGAGCCACGAGCAGTACTTC
- | TRBJ2-1 | - | TRBV5-1 | CASSLLADINNEQFF | TGCGCCAGCAGCTTGTTAGCAGATATAAACAATGAGCAGTTCTTC
- | TRBJ2-7 | - | TRBV19 | CASSYGLGSYEQYF | TGTGCCAGTAGCTACGGACTTGGCTCCTACGAGCAGTACTTC
- | TRBJ1-2 | - | TRBV21-1 | CASSKGEGNTANYGYTF | TGTGCCAGCAGCAAAGGGGAGGGTAACACCGCTAACTATGGCTACACCTTC
TRBD2 | TRBJ2-3 | - | TRBV18 | CASSQGLAGTDTQYF | TGTGCCAGCTCACAAGGACTAGCGGGCACAGATACGCAGTATTTT
- | TRBJ2-6 | - | TRBV28 | CASSSGSGANVLTF | TGTGCCAGCAGCTCTGGCTCTGGGGCCAACGTCCTGACTTTC
TRBD2 | TRBJ2-7 | once | TRBV28 | CASSLPSGPSYEQYF | TGTGCCAGCAGTTTACCTAGCGGGCCTTCCTACGAGCAGTACTTC
- | TRBJ2-7 | - | TRBV28 | CASSNGGSREQYF | TGTGCCAGCAGTAATGGGGGATCTCGCGAGCAGTACTTC
TRBD2 | TRBJ2-5 | - | TRBV30 | CAWSRLAGARETQYF | TGTGCCTGGAGCAGGCTAGCGGGAGCTCGGGAGACCCAGTACTTC
- | TRBJ2-1 | - | TRBV7-2 | CASSLRGAYNEQFF | TGTGCCAGCAGCTTACGCGGTGCCTACAATGAGCAGTTCTTC
- | TRBJ1-2 | - | TRBV6-5 | CASSEYSANYGYTF | TGTGCCAGCAGCGAGTACTCAGCTAACTATGGCTACACCTTC
- | TRBJ1-2 | - | TRBV19 | CASSIASWFTSQNYGYTF | TGTGCCAGTAGTATCGCCTCGTGGTTCACCTCTCAGAACTATGGCTACACCTTC
- | TRBJ2-2 | - | TRBV2 | CASSERAGLNTGELFF | TGTGCCAGCAGTGAGCGAGCGGGCCTGAACACCGGGGAGCTGTTTTTT
- | TRBJ2-7 | - | TRBV5-4 | CASSLARSNNYEQYF | TGTGCCAGCAGCTTGGCCCGATCTAATAACTACGAGCAGTACTTC
- | TRBJ1-1 | - | TRBV5-6 | CASSRGKAEAFF | TGTGCCAGCAGCCGGGGGAAGGCTGAAGCTTTCTTT